The clone carrying this TCR beta chain was observed a handful of times. Its antigen is as yet unknown. TCRdb itself ran the 5' RACE reads through MiXCR, one entry per CDR3 protein. The data hold 250,000 or so distinct CDR3 sequences, with about a sixth observed a single time. Germline CDR1 and CDR2: MNHNY and SVGAGI (reference sequence). The CDR3 is 16 residues long. V gave up 5 bases and J gave up 4 bases; unmatched junction bases: 10. These data belong to a study of T-cell memory formation after mild COVID-19. Notes on the study in general: A balance of CD4 and CD8 characterized clones contracting day 15 to 85, whereas later expanders leaned CD4+. Memory sampled before infection contained some responding clones, suggesting cross-reactive memory joined. Contracting clones localized mainly to CM and EM when CD4+ and mainly to EMRA when CD8+.

The sequenced sample consisted of PBMCs or a T cell subset sorted from them (not recorded which). The sequence was obtained from a man aged 18 to 30 who had mild COVID-19 (a few samples of this study predate the infection). Cell type and time point are not known. This chain connects TRBV6-6 to TRBJ2-1; TRBD2 agrees at 8 bases. The CDR3 region is CASSTKRGGQYNEQFF. CDR3 bases: TGTGCCAGCAGTACCAAACGGGGGGGCCAATACAATGAGCAGTTCTTC.